These 26 T cell receptor beta chains were sequenced from one sample in a study of shared clonotypes between healthy human individuals. The table came from immunoSEQ multiplex PCR; TCRdb's copy has only in-frame clones and leaves some out. Among approximately 2.4 million clones listed, under 97% were seen once. Sequencing used naive CD4+ T cells sorted from blood. Noted subset: CD45RA+ positively selected. All receptors come from a young man in good health.

Regarding this clone: The sample contains more than one DNA sequence encoding this CDR3. The chain uses TRBV5-1 and TRBJ2-5, with TRBD2 matching 7 bases. Germline V gene data show CDR1 as SGHRS and CDR2 as YFSETQ. This CDR3 region has 14 residues. After removal of 0 bases from V and 4 bases from J, the junction contained 3 bases not matched to a gene. DNA of the CDR3: TGCGCCAGCAGCTTGGTTACGGGGGGAGAGACCCAGTACTTC. This encodes CASSLVTGGETQYF.

This clone was detected only once. The V gene is TRBV7-8, the J gene TRBJ2-1; D may be TRBD2 (5 bases). Trimming stripped 7 bases from V and 5 bases from J, with 18 bases between. Germline CDR1 and CDR2: SGHVS and FQNEAQ. This CDR3 has 15 amino acids. DNA for the CDR3: TGTGCCAGCACCCTTACTGGTGGGAGACACAATGAGCAGTTCTTC. Amino acids: CASTLTGGRHNEQFF.

V is TRBV4-1 and J is TRBJ1-1; 7 bases align to TRBD1. CDR3 length equals 15 residues. The J segment lost 1 base and the V segment lost 4 bases, leaving 6 bases of the junction unmatched. CDR1 is MGHRA and CDR2 is YSYEKL in the germline V gene. The CDR3 nucleotides read TGCGCCAGCAGCCGTACCGGGACAGCGAACACTGAAGCTTTCTTT. Residues: CASSRTGTANTEAFF.

Of note for this clone: This sample includes further DNA sequences coding for the same CDR3. The chain combines TRBV5-1 with TRBJ2-3; D is uncertain. There are 14 residues in the CDR3. V was pared by 0 bases and J by 0 bases, with 5 bases between. Germline V gene data show CDR1 as SGHRS and CDR2 as YFSETQ. The CDR3 region is CASSLVPSTDTQYF. In DNA, the CDR3 is TGCGCCAGCAGCTTGGTACCCAGCACAGATACGCAGTATTTT.

The DNA of the CDR3 is TGTGCCAGCAGCTACGGACAGGGGGGTTCACCCCTCCACTTT. This codes for CASSYGQGGSPLHF. The chain couples TRBV5-4 to TRBJ1-6, with 10 bases aligning to TRBD1. CDR1 SGHNT and CDR2 YYREEE come from the germline V gene (reference sequence). The CDR3 runs 14 residues. The V gene end was trimmed by 3 bases and the J gene end by 9 bases; junction bases not matched to a gene: 3.

The rearrangement uses TRBV30 and TRBJ1-4; weak D call: TRBD1 (6 bases). The CDR3 runs 15 residues. Germline assignment: CDR1 GTSNPN and CDR2 SVGIG (reference sequence). V was clipped by 3 bases and J by 5 bases, with 16 bases between them. CDR3 region: CAWSPSRTVNEKLFF. CDR3 DNA: TGTGCCTGGAGCCCCTCCAGGACAGTAAATGAAAAACTGTTTTTT.

The V call is TRBV19, the J call TRBJ1-2; D is unresolved. Looked up from germline, CDR1 is LNHDA and CDR2 is SQIVND (reference sequence). CDR3 length: 14 residues. V was clipped by 6 bases and J by 8 bases, with 19 bases between them. CDR3 region: CASSPRRSGPGYTF. CDR3 coding DNA: TGTGCCAGTAGCCCTCGGCGCTCCGGGCCGGGCTACACCTTC.

The rearrangement uses TRBV2 and TRBJ2-2; 7 bases line up with TRBD2. The CDR3 has 14 amino acids. The V gene's germline CDR1 is SNHLY and CDR2 FYNNEI. The V gene end was trimmed by 6 bases and the J gene end by 4 bases; junction bases not matched to a gene: 5. The CDR3 reads CASRREAGTGELFF. The CDR3 nucleotides read TGTGCCAGCAGACGGGAGGCGGGCACCGGGGAGCTGTTTTTT. Full variable domain (missing parts from reference TRBV2 and TRBJ2-2): EPEVTQTPSHQVTQMGQEVILRCVPISNHLYFYWYRQILGQKVEFLVSFYNNEISEKSEIFDDQFSVERPDGSNFTLKIRSTKLEDSAMYFCASRREAGTGELFFGEGSRLTVL.

The genes are TRBV5-1 and TRBJ2-7; a weak D match, TRBD1 (6 bases). V was clipped by 0 bases and J by 4 bases, with 14 bases between them. Germline V gene sequence: CDR1 SGHRS, CDR2 YFSETQ. The length of the CDR3 is 15 residues. The CDR3 bases are TGCGCCAGCAGCTTGGCCTCGGGACATTTTTACGAGCAGTACTTC. Its translation is CASSLASGHFYEQYF.

Worth noting for this clone: This sample also contains other DNA sequences that code for the same CDR3. V is TRBV5-4 and J is TRBJ2-7; D ambiguous. Germline V gives CDR1 SGHNT, CDR2 YYREEE (reference sequence). The V end lost 3 bases, the J end lost 4 bases, and 8 bases lay between the germline ends. CDR3 size: 12 residues. The CDR3 DNA reads TGTGCCAGCAGCTCCCAGAGTTACGAGCAGTACTTC. Translation: CASSSQSYEQYF. The variable domain in full, with the rest retrieved from reference TRBV5-4 and TRBJ2-7, is ETGVTQSPTHLIKTRGQQVTLRCSSQSGHNTVSWYQQALGQGPQFIFQYYREEENGRGNFPPRFSGLQFPNYSSELNVNALELDDSALYLCASSSQSYEQYFGPGTRLTVT.

V gene TRBV19 combines with J gene TRBJ2-3; 12 bases align to TRBD1. After removal of 4 bases from V and 4 bases from J, the junction contained 9 bases not matched to a gene. CDR3 length: 17 amino acids. CDR1 and CDR2 from the germline V gene are LNHDA and SQIVND (reference sequence). This CDR3 is CASSRSPGQGASDTQYF. The CDR3 DNA is TGTGCCAGTAGTAGGTCCCCGGGACAGGGGGCTTCAGATACGCAGTATTTT.

The rearrangement joins TRBV18 to TRBJ1-2; the D gene is possibly TRBD1 (6 bases). The CDR3 has 15 residues. The germline V and J ends were trimmed by 1 base and 8 bases, with 17 bases remaining between them. Germline assignment: CDR1 KGHSH and CDR2 LQKENI. CDR3 amino acids: CASSPQGGPTEGYTF. For the CDR3, the DNA is TGTGCCAGCTCACCACAAGGGGGACCCACGGAAGGCTACACCTTC.

The V gene is TRBV30, the J gene TRBJ1-6; the D gene is possibly TRBD1 (5 bases). Between the trimmed V and J ends, which lost 3 bases and 9 bases, there was a span of 12 bases. Germline lookup yields CDR1 GTSNPN and CDR2 SVGIG (reference sequence). This CDR3 region has 13 residues. CDR3 in DNA: TGTGCCTGGAGGGAACAGGACCTTTCACCCCTCCACTTT. This codes for CAWREQDLSPLHF.

This chain uses TRBV30 with TRBJ1-4; 9 positions match TRBD1. The V gene's germline CDR1 is GTSNPN and CDR2 SVGIG (reference sequence). CDR3 length equals 14 residues. V was clipped by 2 bases and J by 5 bases; unmatched bases: 3. CDR3 nucleotide sequence: TGTGCCTGGAGTAGTGACAGGGGGAATGAAAAACTGTTTTTT. This sequence encodes CAWSSDRGNEKLFF.

CDR3 sequence: CATSREVLGEKLFF. CDR3 nucleotide sequence: TGTGCCACCAGCAGGGAAGTACTCGGGGAAAAACTGTTTTTT. This chain links TRBV15 with TRBJ1-4; D gene ambiguous. The CDR3 has 14 residues. The V end lost 3 bases, the J end lost 8 bases, and 13 bases lay between the germline ends. Germline V gene lookup returns CDR1 LNHNV and CDR2 YYDKDF (reference sequence).

This sequence joins TRBV5-1 and TRBJ2-7; D is undetermined. Deletions cut 3 bases from V and 4 bases from J, with 5 bases between. This CDR3 spans 11 amino acids. CDR1 SGHRS and CDR2 YFSETQ come from the germline V gene. The DNA for the CDR3 is TGCGCCAGCAGCTCCGAATACGAGCAGTACTTC. This encodes CASSSEYEQYF.

As DNA, the CDR3 is TGTGCCAGCAGCTTGATGGTGCGGGAGACCCAGTACTTC. Translation gives CASSLMVRETQYF. The chain carries TRBV5-6 and TRBJ2-5; D not resolved. From germline, CDR1 is SGHDT and CDR2 YYEEEE. With 1 base removed from V and 5 bases from J, the gap between germline ends came to 9 bases. The CDR3 has 13 residues.

The J gene is TRBJ2-3, the V gene TRBV7-2; unclear D gene. Germline loops: CDR1 SGHTA, CDR2 FQGNSA. The CDR3 length is 17 residues. V lost 0 bases and J 1 base, leaving 14 bases between the germline ends. The CDR3 DNA reads TGTGCCAGCAGCTTAGCGCTTCTGGGAAGGGGCACAGATACGCAGTATTTT. Amino acid sequence: CASSLALLGRGTDTQYF.

In its sample, this clone was seen once. The genes are TRBV19 and TRBJ2-5, with 7 bases identical to TRBD1. The CDR3 spans 13 residues. Germline trimming cut 6 bases from V and 6 bases from J; bases unmatched to any gene: 7. Per the germline V gene, CDR1 is LNHDA and CDR2 is SQIVND (reference sequence). The CDR3 loop is CASSDRVQQTQYF. The CDR3 DNA is TGTGCCAGTAGCGACAGGGTGCAGCAGACCCAGTACTTC.

This clone appeared a few times. The chain employs TRBV5-1 and TRBJ2-1; the D gene is possibly TRBD2 (5 bases). The CDR3 is made up of 14 amino acids. The germline V gene has CDR1 SGHRS and CDR2 YFSETQ. V dropped 0 bases and J dropped 8 bases, with 12 bases sitting between them. CDR3 loop: CASSLELGGYEQFF. For the CDR3, the DNA is TGCGCCAGCAGCTTGGAACTAGGAGGTTATGAGCAGTTCTTC.

The gene calls are TRBV4-2 and TRBJ2-5; D is ambiguous. V lost 0 bases, J lost 1 base, and 3 bases lay in between. The CDR3 has 13 residues. CDR1 and CDR2 (germline): LGHNA, YNFKEQ. DNA for the CDR3: TGTGCCAGCAGCCAAGAGATCCAAGAGACCCAGTACTTC. This sequence encodes CASSQEIQETQYF.

The chain couples TRBV10-1 to TRBJ2-2; D not resolved. The CDR3 totals 13 residues. Looked up from germline, CDR1 is WNHNN and CDR2 is SYGVQD (reference sequence). Trimming stripped 4 bases from V and 5 bases from J, with 8 bases between. As DNA, the CDR3 is TGCGCCAGCAGTGGGCAGCTAACCGGGGAGCTGTTTTTT. It encodes CASSGQLTGELFF.

The chain recombines TRBV4-1 with TRBJ2-2; no firm D call. Germline V CDR1 and CDR2: MGHRA, YSYEKL. CDR3 length: 16 residues. Trimming stripped 1 base from V and 3 bases from J, with 12 bases between. The CDR3 DNA sequence: TGCGCCAGCAGCCAAGGTAGCCGATCGGACACCGGGGAGCTGTTTTTT. Its protein is CASSQGSRSDTGELFF.

This clone appeared once. The CDR3 loop is CASSPTGPETQYF. The CDR3 coding sequence is TGTGCCAGCAGTCCGACAGGGCCAGAGACCCAGTACTTC. The chain is built from TRBV6-1 and TRBJ2-5, with 7 bases fitting TRBD1. This CDR3 spans 13 amino acids. The germline CDR1 and CDR2 sequences are MNHNS and SASEGT. J was trimmed by 4 bases and V by 5 bases; bases with no gene match: 4.

On this clone: Other DNA sequences in the same sample also yield this CDR3. This chain uses TRBV5-1 with TRBJ1-6; D not resolved. The CDR3 loop spans 13 amino acids. V lost 2 bases and J 4 bases, leaving 4 bases between the germline ends. CDR1 and CDR2 (germline): SGHRS, YFSETQ. CDR3 amino acids: CASSLGYNSPLHF. DNA for the CDR3: TGCGCCAGCAGCTTAGGATATAATTCACCCCTCCACTTT.

The chain employs TRBV27 and TRBJ1-2; no definite D call. Germline CDR1 reads MNHEY; CDR2 reads SMNVEV (reference sequence). The CDR3 runs 17 residues. V shed 2 bases and J shed 4 bases, with 20 bases lying between them. The CDR3 loop reads CASSLNPGNTLFYGYTF. In nucleotides, the CDR3 is TGTGCCAGCAGTTTAAATCCCGGGAACACTCTATTCTATGGCTACACCTTC.